A single sample gave rise to the 7 T cell receptor beta chains below, sequenced in a study of shared clonotypes between healthy human individuals. The data were produced by immunoSEQ multiplex PCR, yet TCRdb's version contains in-frame clones alone and is incomplete. The data contain some 2.3 million clones, more than 85% of them seen just once; the ten biggest clones take up roughly 0.36%. Sequencing used naive CD4+ T cells from PBMCs. The subset here: CD45RA+ positively selected. The receptors stem from a man younger than 30 in good health. Some clones in this sample may be carry-over from other donors' samples.

The rearrangement uses TRBV5-8 and TRBJ2-6, with TRBD1 as a possible D gene (5 bases). Germline V gives CDR1 SGHTS, CDR2 YDEGEE. V was clipped by 4 bases and J by 3 bases, with 8 bases between them. The CDR3 runs 14 residues. The CDR3 here is CASSTGYGANVLTF. As DNA, the CDR3 is TGTGCCAGCAGCACAGGTTATGGGGCCAACGTCCTGACTTTC.

The chain links TRBV12-2 to TRBJ2-1. TRBV12-2 is a known pseudogene. CDR3 length: 15 residues. CDR3 sequence (DNA): TGTGCAAGTCGCTTCGGGGACGGAGTCTGCAATGAGCAGTTCTTC. Protein product: CASRFGDGVCNEQFF.

This clone was seen just once. The chain combines TRBV28 with TRBJ1-1; 7 nucleotides align to TRBD1. CDR1 is MDHEN, CDR2 SYDVKM, per germline. CDR3 length: 15 amino acids. V trimming: 6 bases; J trimming: 8 bases; junction bases outside the gene matches: 15. CDR3: CASSQGGIGTEEAFF. CDR3 nucleotide sequence: TGTGCCAGCAGCCAGGGGGGAATAGGGACCGAGGAAGCTTTCTTT.

The rearrangement links TRBV4-3 to TRBJ2-1; D gene uncertain. V lost 0 bases and J 5 bases, leaving 8 bases between the germline ends. Per the germline V gene, CDR1 is LGHNA and CDR2 is YSLEER. The CDR3 sequence is 14 residues long. The CDR3 sequence is CASSQEGGDNEQFF. CDR3 sequence (DNA): TGCGCCAGCAGCCAAGAAGGTGGGGACAATGAGCAGTTCTTC.

The chain recombines TRBV19 with TRBJ1-3, with D hard to call. The CDR3 is 12 amino acids. V lost 7 bases and J lost 2, with 6 bases in between. Germline V CDR1 and CDR2: LNHDA, SQIVND (reference sequence). CDR3 sequence: CASTRTGNTIYF. As DNA, the CDR3 is TGTGCCAGTACGAGAACTGGAAACACCATATATTTT.

The chain carries TRBV5-1 and TRBJ2-1; 7 bases are a match to TRBD1. J lost 5 bases, V lost 2 bases, and 7 bases had no gene match. CDR3 length: 15 residues. Germline CDR1 reads SGHRS; CDR2 reads YFSETQ. The CDR3 DNA follows: TGCGCCAGCAGCTTACGGACAGGTGGGAACAATGAGCAGTTCTTC. Protein: CASSLRTGGNNEQFF. Full variable domain (rest looked up from reference TRBV5-1 and TRBJ2-1): KAGVTQTPRYLIKTRGQQVTLSCSPISGHRSVSWYQQTPGQGLQFLFEYFSETQRNKGNFPGRFSGRQFSNSRSEMNVSTLELGDSALYLCASSLRTGGNNEQFFGPGTRLTVL.

This sequence joins TRBV28 and TRBJ1-2, with 7 positions matching TRBD1. This CDR3 is 14 amino acids long. Germline loops: CDR1 MDHEN, CDR2 SYDVKM. V was pared by 4 bases and J by 8 bases, with 10 bases of the junction left unmatched. CDR3 residues: CASSSFSTGTGYTF. In DNA form, the CDR3 reads TGTGCCAGCAGTTCATTCTCGACAGGGACAGGCTACACCTTC.